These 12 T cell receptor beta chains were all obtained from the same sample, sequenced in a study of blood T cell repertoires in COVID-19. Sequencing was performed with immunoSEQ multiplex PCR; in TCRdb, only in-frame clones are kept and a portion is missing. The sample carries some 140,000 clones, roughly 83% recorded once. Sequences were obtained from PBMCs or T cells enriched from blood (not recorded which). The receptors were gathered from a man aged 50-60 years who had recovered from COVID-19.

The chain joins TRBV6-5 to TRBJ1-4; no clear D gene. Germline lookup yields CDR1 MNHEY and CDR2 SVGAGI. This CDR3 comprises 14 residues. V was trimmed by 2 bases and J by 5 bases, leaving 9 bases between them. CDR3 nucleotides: TGTGCCAGCAGTTACCGAGGGATCAATGAAAAACTGTTTTTT. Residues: CASSYRGINEKLFF.

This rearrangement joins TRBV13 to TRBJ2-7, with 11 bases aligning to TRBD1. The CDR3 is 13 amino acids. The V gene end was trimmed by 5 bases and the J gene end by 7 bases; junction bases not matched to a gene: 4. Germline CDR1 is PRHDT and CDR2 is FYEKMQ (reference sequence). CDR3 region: CASSLGTGGEQYF. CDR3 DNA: TGTGCCAGCAGCCTCGGGACAGGGGGTGAGCAGTACTTC.

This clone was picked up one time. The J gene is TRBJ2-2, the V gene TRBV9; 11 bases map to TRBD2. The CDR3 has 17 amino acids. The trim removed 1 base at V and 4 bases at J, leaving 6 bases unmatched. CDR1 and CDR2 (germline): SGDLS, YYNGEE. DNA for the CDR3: TGTGCCAGCAGCGTACTAGCGGGGGGTCCGGGCACCGGGGAGCTGTTTTTT. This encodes CASSVLAGGPGTGELFF.

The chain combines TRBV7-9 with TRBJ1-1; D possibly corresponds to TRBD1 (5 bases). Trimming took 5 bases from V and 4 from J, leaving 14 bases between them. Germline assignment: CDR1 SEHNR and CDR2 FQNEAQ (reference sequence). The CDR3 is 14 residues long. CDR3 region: CASSPRGEGTEAFF. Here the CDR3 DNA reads TGTGCCAGCAGCCCTCGGGGGGAGGGCACTGAAGCTTTCTTT. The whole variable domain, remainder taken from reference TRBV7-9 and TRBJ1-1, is DTGVSQNPRHKITKRGQNVTFRCDPISEHNRLYWYRQTLGQGPEFLTYFQNEAQLEKSRLLSDRFSAERPKGSFSTLEIQRTEQGDSAMYLCASSPRGEGTEAFFGQGTRLTVV.

The CDR3 sequence: CASSLTQGNEQFF. CDR3 DNA sequence: TGTGCCAGCTCACTGACACAGGGTAATGAGCAGTTCTTC. This chain uses TRBV18 with TRBJ2-1; tentatively, D is TRBD1 (6 bases). The CDR3 consists of 13 residues. From germline, CDR1 is KGHSH and CDR2 LQKENI. V dropped 4 bases and J dropped 7 bases, with 11 bases sitting between them.

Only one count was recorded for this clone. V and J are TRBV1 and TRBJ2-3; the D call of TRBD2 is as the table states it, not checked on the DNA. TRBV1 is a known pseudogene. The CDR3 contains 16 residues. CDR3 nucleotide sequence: TGCACCAGCTCCCAGTACGGGTTTAATATAGGAGATACGCAGTATTTT. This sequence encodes CTSSQYGFNIGDTQYF.

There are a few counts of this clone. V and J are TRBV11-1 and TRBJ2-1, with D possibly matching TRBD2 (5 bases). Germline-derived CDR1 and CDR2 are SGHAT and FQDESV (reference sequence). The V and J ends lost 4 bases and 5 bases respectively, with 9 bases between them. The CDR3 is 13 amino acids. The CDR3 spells CASSSGKDNEQFF. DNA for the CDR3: TGTGCCAGCAGCTCGGGAAAGGACAATGAGCAGTTCTTC. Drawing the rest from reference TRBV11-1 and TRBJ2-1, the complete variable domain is EAEVAQSPRYKITEKSQAVAFWCDPISGHATLYWYRQILGQGPELLVQFQDESVVDDSQLPKDRFSAERLKGVDSTLKIQPAELGDSAMYLCASSSGKDNEQFFGPGTRLTVL.

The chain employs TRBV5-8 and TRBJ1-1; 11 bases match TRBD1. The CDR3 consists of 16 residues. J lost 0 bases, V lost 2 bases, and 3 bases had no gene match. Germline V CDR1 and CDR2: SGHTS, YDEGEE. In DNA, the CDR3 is TGTGCCAGCAGCTTTCTGGGACAGGGGGTGAACACTGAAGCTTTCTTT. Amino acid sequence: CASSFLGQGVNTEAFF.

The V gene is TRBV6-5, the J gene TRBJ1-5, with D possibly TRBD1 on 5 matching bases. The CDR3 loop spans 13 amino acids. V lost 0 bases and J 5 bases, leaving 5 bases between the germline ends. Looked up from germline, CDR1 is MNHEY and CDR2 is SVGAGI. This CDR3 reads CASSYSGDQPQHF. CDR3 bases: TGTGCCAGCAGTTACTCAGGGGATCAGCCCCAGCATTTT.

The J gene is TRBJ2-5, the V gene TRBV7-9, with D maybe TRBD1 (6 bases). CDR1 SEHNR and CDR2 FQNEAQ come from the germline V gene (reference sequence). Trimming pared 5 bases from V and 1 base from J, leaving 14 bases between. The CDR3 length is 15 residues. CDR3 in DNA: TGTGCCAGCAGCCCCCGAGACAGGCGCCAAGAGACCCAGTACTTC. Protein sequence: CASSPRDRRQETQYF.

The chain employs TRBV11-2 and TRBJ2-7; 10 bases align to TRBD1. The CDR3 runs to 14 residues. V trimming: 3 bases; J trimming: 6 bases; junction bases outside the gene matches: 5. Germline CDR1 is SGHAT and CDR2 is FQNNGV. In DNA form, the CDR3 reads TGTGCCAGCAGCTTCCAAGACAGGGGGCGCGAGCAGTACTTC. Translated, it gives CASSFQDRGREQYF.

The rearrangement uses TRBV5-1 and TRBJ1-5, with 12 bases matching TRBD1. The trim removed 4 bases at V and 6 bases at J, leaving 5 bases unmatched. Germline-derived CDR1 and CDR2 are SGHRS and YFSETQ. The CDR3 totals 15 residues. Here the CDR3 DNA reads TGCGCCAGCAGCCCCGGGACAGGGGGCACTCAGCCCCAGCATTTT. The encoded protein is CASSPGTGGTQPQHF.